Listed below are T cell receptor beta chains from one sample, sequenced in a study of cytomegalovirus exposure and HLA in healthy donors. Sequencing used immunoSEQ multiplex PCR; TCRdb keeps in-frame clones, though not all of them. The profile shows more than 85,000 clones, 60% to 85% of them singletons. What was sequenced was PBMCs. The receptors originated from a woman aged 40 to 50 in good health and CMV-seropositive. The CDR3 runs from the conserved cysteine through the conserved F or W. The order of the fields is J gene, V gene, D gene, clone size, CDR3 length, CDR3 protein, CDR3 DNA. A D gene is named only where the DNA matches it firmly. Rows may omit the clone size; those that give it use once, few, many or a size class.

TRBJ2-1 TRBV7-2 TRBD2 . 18 CASSLSTSGGALGNEQFF TGTGCCAGCAGCTTATCAACTAGCGGGGGAGCCTTGGGGAATGAGCAGTTCTTC
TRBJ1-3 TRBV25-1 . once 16 CASSLSGDHSGNTIYF TGTGCCAGCAGTCTATCCGGAGATCACTCTGGAAACACCATATATTTT
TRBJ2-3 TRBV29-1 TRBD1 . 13 CSVERGLVDTQYF TGCAGCGTTGAAAGGGGGCTAGTAGATACGCAGTATTTT
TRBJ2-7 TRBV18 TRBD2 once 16 CASSPRGTSGSYEQYF TGTGCCAGCTCACCACGTGGGACTAGCGGTTCTTACGAGCAGTACTTC
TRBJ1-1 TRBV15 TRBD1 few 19 CATSSFRKPGQGLVTEAFF TGTGCCACCAGCAGTTTTCGCAAACCGGGACAGGGCTTGGTAACTGAAGCTTTCTTT
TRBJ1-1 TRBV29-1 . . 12 CSTKSPNTEAFF TGCAGCACCAAAAGCCCTAACACTGAAGCTTTCTTT
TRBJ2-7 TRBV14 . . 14 CASSPRQTTYEQYF TGTGCCAGCAGCCCGAGACAGACGACCTACGAGCAGTACTTC
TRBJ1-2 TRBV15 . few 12 CATSRYSYGYTF TGTGCCACCAGCAGATACAGCTATGGCTACACCTTC
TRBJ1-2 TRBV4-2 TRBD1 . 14 CASSQTDRGNGYTF TGTGCCAGCAGCCAAACGGACAGGGGGAACGGCTACACCTTC
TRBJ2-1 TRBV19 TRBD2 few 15 CASRTSGGAYNEQFF TGTGCCAGTAGGACTAGCGGGGGGGCCTACAATGAGCAGTTCTTC
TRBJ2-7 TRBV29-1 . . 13 CSVESRESYEQYF TGCAGCGTTGAAAGTCGGGAGTCCTACGAGCAGTACTTC
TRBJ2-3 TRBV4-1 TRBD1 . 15 CASRQGALGTDTQYF TGCGCCAGCAGACAGGGGGCGCTTGGGACAGATACGCAGTATTTT
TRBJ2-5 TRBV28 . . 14 CASSLSHRAVEQYF TGTGCCAGCAGTTTGTCCCACCGAGCGGTAGAGCAGTACTTC
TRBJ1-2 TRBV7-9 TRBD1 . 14 CASSRTGGDYGYTF TGTGCCAGCAGCAGAACAGGGGGGGATTATGGCTACACCTTC
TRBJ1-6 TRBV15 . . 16 CATSPPSRFRNSPLHF TGTGCCACCAGCCCCCCTAGCAGGTTTAGGAATTCACCCCTCCACTTT
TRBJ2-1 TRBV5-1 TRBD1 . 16 CASSWGQGWEYNEQFF TGCGCCAGCAGCTGGGGACAGGGATGGGAGTACAATGAGCAGTTCTTC
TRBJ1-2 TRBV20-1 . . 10 CSASSRGYTF TGCAGTGCCTCCAGTCGTGGCTACACCTTC
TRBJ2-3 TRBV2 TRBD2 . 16 CASRARLAEFTDTQYF TGTGCCAGCAGAGCCCGACTAGCGGAGTTCACAGATACGCAGTATTTT
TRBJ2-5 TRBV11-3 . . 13 CASSLQPRETQYF TGTGCCAGCAGCCTTCAGCCGCGGGAGACCCAGTACTTC
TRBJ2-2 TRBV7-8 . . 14 CASSLAGFTGELFF TGTGCCAGCAGCTTAGCGGGCTTCACCGGGGAGCTGTTTTTT
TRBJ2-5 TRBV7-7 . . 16 CASSLVALAGEETQYF TGTGCCAGCAGCTTAGTTGCCCTAGCTGGGGAAGAGACCCAGTACTTC
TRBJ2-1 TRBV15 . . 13 CATSSRLDTEQFF TGTGCCACCAGCAGCCGACTAGATACTGAGCAGTTCTTC
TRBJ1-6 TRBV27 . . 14 CASNPGADNSPLHF TGTGCCAGCAACCCTGGGGCAGATAATTCACCCCTCCACTTT
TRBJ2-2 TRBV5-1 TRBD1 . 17 CASSLVNKGAVPGELFF TGCGCCAGCAGCTTGGTTAACAAGGGGGCGGTACCCGGGGAGCTGTTTTTT
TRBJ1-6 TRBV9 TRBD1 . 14 CASSEGQVPSPLHF TGTGCCAGCAGCGAGGGACAGGTGCCCTCACCCCTCCACTTT
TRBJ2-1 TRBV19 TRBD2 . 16 CASSISTSGTSNEQFF TGTGCCAGTAGTATTAGCACTAGCGGGACGAGCAATGAGCAGTTCTTC
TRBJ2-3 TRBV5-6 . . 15 CASSLAWGSSDTQYF TGTGCCAGCAGCTTGGCCTGGGGCTCATCAGATACGCAGTATTTT
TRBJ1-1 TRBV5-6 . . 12 CASSKIGTEAFF TGTGCCAGCAGCAAAATCGGGACTGAAGCTTTCTTT
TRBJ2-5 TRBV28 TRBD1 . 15 CATSGGETWVETQYF TGTGCAACCTCAGGGGGCGAAACGTGGGTGGAGACCCAGTACTTC
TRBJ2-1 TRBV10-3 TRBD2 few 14 CATAPSGEYNEQFF TGTGCCACGGCACCTAGCGGGGAGTACAATGAGCAGTTCTTC
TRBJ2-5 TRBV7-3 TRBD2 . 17 CASSQGLAGGRVETQYF TGTGCCAGCAGCCAGGGACTAGCGGGGGGGCGGGTAGAGACCCAGTACTTC
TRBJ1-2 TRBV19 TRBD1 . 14 CASSSFTGVGGYTF TGTGCCAGTAGTTCCTTTACAGGGGTAGGGGGCTACACCTTC
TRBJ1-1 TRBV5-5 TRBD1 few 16 CASSLVKGQVNTEAFF TGTGCCAGCAGCTTGGTTAAAGGACAGGTGAACACTGAAGCTTTCTTT
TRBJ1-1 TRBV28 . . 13 CASSLSGGTEAFF TGTGCCAGCAGTTTAAGCGGCGGCACTGAAGCTTTCTTT
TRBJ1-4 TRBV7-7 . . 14 CASSFDISSEKLFF TGTGCTAGCAGCTTCGACATAAGTAGTGAAAAACTGTTTTTT
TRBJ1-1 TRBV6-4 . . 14 CASSDSLRGTEAFF TGTGCCAGCAGTGACTCTCTCAGGGGCACTGAAGCTTTCTTT
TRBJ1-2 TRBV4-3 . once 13 CASSQGEGYGYTF TGCGCCAGCAGCCAAGGAGAGGGTTATGGCTACACCTTC
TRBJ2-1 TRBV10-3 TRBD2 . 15 CAISELAGSYNEQFF TGTGCCATCAGTGAACTAGCGGGCTCCTACAATGAGCAGTTCTTC
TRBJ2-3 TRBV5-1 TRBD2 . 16 CASSKGLAGTTDTQYF TGCGCCAGCAGCAAGGGACTAGCGGGGACCACAGATACGCAGTATTTT
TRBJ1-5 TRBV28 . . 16 CASSPFRWYSNQPQHF TGTGCCAGCAGTCCTTTTCGGTGGTATAGCAATCAGCCCCAGCATTTT
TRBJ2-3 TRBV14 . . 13 CASSSGSTDTQYF TGTGCCAGCAGCAGCGGAAGCACAGATACGCAGTATTTT
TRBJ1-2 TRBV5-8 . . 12 CASSRRGGGYTF TGTGCCAGCAGCCGGAGGGGAGGGGGCTACACCTTC
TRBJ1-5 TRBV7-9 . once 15 CASSLVGRGNQPQHF TGTGCCAGCAGCTTAGTGGGCCGCGGCAATCAGCCCCAGCATTTT
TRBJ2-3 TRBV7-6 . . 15 CASSLEEAGVDTQYF TGTGCCAGCAGCTTAGAGGAGGCAGGGGTGGATACGCAGTATTTT
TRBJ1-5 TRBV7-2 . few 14 CASSLAQDGPPQHF TGTGCCAGCAGCTTAGCACAGGACGGGCCCCCTCAGCATTTT
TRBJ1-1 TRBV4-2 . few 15 CASRRRASEVTEAFF TGTGCCAGCAGACGACGGGCCTCGGAGGTCACTGAAGCTTTCTTT
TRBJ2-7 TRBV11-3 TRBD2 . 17 CASSSTGWASGSDEQYF TGTGCCAGCAGCAGCACTGGGTGGGCTAGCGGGAGCGACGAGCAGTACTTC
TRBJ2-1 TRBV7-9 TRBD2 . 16 CASRFSRTSGYNEQFF TGTGCCAGCAGGTTTTCCCGGACTAGCGGCTACAATGAGCAGTTCTTC
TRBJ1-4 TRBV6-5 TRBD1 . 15 CASRATGATNEKLFF TGTGCCAGCAGAGCTACAGGGGCAACTAATGAAAAACTGTTTTTT
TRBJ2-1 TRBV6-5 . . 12 CASMRNSYEQFF TGTGCCAGCATGAGGAATTCCTATGAGCAGTTCTTC
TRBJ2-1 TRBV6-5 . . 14 CASCVGAYYNEQFF TGTGCCAGCTGCGTGGGGGCGTATTACAATGAGCAGTTCTTC
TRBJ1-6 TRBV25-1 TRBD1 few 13 CASSSGGPSPLHF TGTGCCAGCAGCTCAGGGGGACCATCACCCCTCCACTTT
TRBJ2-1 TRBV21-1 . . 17 CASSKSWMRIGFVEQFF TGTGCCAGCAGCAAATCGTGGATGCGGATCGGGTTTGTTGAGCAGTTCTTC
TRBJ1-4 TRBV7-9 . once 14 CASSPGVTNEKLFF TGTGCCAGCAGCCCAGGGGTAACTAATGAAAAACTGTTTTTT
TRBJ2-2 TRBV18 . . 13 CASSPREAGELFF TGTGCCAGCTCACCACGTGAGGCCGGGGAGCTGTTTTTT
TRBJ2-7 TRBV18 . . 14 CASSPLMGPYEQYF TGTGCCAGCTCACCGCTGATGGGCCCCTACGAGCAGTACTTC
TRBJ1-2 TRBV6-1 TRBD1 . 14 CASSEARGDYGYTF TGTGCCAGCAGTGAAGCCAGGGGGGACTATGGCTACACCTTC
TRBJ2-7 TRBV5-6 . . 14 CASSPTEKQYEQYF TGTGCCAGCAGCCCGACAGAAAAGCAATACGAGCAGTACTTC
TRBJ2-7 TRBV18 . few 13 CASSRDTTYEQYF TGTGCCAGCTCCCGGGACACGACCTACGAGCAGTACTTC
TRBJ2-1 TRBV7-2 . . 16 CASSSPAGGDYNEQFF TGTGCCAGCAGCTCCCCGGCGGGCGGGGATTACAATGAGCAGTTCTTC